The 23 T cell receptor beta chains below come from one sample, sequenced in a study of blood T cell repertoires in COVID-19. Only in-frame clones appear in the TCRdb table, and some are missing; sequencing was by immunoSEQ multiplex PCR. Of around 140,000 clones in the sample, approximately 81% were seen once. Specimen: peripheral blood. The receptor set was obtained from a human donor with acute or convalescent COVID-19. The donor label of this sample is uncertain.

The chain has TRBV7-9 and TRBJ2-5; 10 nucleotides match TRBD1. With V trimmed by 5 bases and J by 2 bases, 8 bases remained unmatched. Germline CDR1 reads SEHNR; CDR2 reads FQNEAQ (reference sequence). CDR3 length: 16 amino acids. The CDR3 here is CASSPGTGATQETQYF. Here the CDR3 DNA reads TGTGCCAGCAGCCCCGGGACAGGGGCCACGCAAGAGACCCAGTACTTC.

This chain uses TRBV19 with TRBJ2-1, with TRBD2 matching over 7 bases. Germline CDR1 reads LNHDA; CDR2 reads SQIVND (reference sequence). CDR3 length: 14 amino acids. The V segment lost 7 bases and the J segment 4 bases; nucleotides outside the gene matches: 7. CDR3 nucleotides: TGTGCCAGTACGACTATTAGCGGGTACAATGAGCAGTTCTTC. Amino acid sequence: CASTTISGYNEQFF.

This rearrangement joins TRBV30 to TRBJ2-7; D is unresolved. V was trimmed by 1 base and J by 3 bases, leaving 7 bases between them. The CDR3 is 12 amino acids. CDR1 and CDR2 (germline): GTSNPN, SVGIG (reference sequence). The CDR3 region is CAWSGQDYEQYF. The DNA for the CDR3 is TGTGCCTGGAGTGGGCAGGACTACGAGCAGTACTTC.

The chain is built from TRBV29-1 and TRBJ2-7, with TRBD1 as a possible D gene (5 bases). The length of the CDR3 is 11 residues. Deletions cut 7 bases from V and 6 bases from J, with 13 bases between. Germline V gene lookup returns CDR1 SQVTM and CDR2 ANQGSEA. CDR3 DNA sequence: TGCAGCGCCACCCACCAGGGCGAGCAGTACGTC. Residues: CSATHQGEQYV.

In DNA form, the CDR3 reads TGTGCCAGCAGCTTACAGCGAAGAGCAACTAATGAAAAACTGTTTTTT. Translating gives CASSLQRRATNEKLFF. The J gene is TRBJ1-4, the V gene TRBV7-2; D gene ambiguous. Trimming cost V 2 bases and J 0 bases, with 10 bases left between them. The germline V gene has CDR1 SGHTA and CDR2 FQGNSA. The CDR3 loop spans 16 amino acids.

This clone turned up a few times. V gene TRBV14 combines with J gene TRBJ2-6; D perhaps matches TRBD2 (5 bases). This CDR3 region has 17 residues. Germline CDR1 and CDR2: SGHDN and FVKESK. The V end lost 0 bases, the J end lost 0 bases, and 9 bases lay between the germline ends. Here the CDR3 reads CASSQDRGFSGANVLTF. CDR3 bases: TGTGCCAGCAGCCAAGATCGGGGTTTCTCTGGGGCCAACGTCCTGACTTTC.

The rearrangement uses TRBV4-3 and TRBJ1-2, with D possibly matching TRBD1 (5 bases). The CDR3 extends over 13 amino acids. Germline V gene data show CDR1 as LGHNA and CDR2 as YSLEER. Deletions cut 0 bases from V and 8 bases from J, with 10 bases between. This CDR3 is CASSQDRVGGYTF. CDR3 DNA: TGCGCCAGCAGCCAAGACAGGGTAGGAGGCTACACCTTC.

The chain joins TRBV6-4 to TRBJ1-1; TRBD1 is a possible D gene (5 bases). The CDR3 runs to 13 residues. Trimming shortened V by 3 bases and J by 1 base, and 6 bases separated the two germline ends. Per germline, CDR1 MRHNA and CDR2 SNTAGT. The chain's CDR3 is CASSEQENTEAFF. In DNA, the CDR3 is TGTGCCAGCAGTGAACAGGAGAACACTGAAGCTTTCTTT.

The chain has TRBV19 and TRBJ1-3, with D perhaps TRBD1 (6 bases). Germline V gives CDR1 LNHDA, CDR2 SQIVND (reference sequence). Trimming took 5 bases from V and 7 from J, leaving 15 bases between them. The CDR3 totals 14 residues. Here the CDR3 DNA reads TGTGCCAGTAGTGCCCAAGGACAGTGGAACACCATATATTTT. This encodes CASSAQGQWNTIYF.

This chain connects TRBV2 to TRBJ2-7; 11 positions match TRBD2. This CDR3 spans 13 amino acids. CDR1 SNHLY and CDR2 FYNNEI come from the germline V gene. The V gene end was trimmed by 6 bases and the J gene end by 5 bases; junction bases not matched to a gene: 3. The CDR3 spells CASSFSGGDEQYF. The CDR3 nucleotides read TGTGCCAGCAGCTTTAGCGGGGGGGACGAGCAGTACTTC.

The J gene is TRBJ1-5, the V gene TRBV7-8; D call uncertain. Looked up from germline, CDR1 is SGHVS and CDR2 is FQNEAQ. Trimming took 5 bases from V and 3 from J, leaving 14 bases between them. The CDR3 contains 15 residues. The CDR3 DNA is TGTGCCAGCAGCCTGAACGGGGTACTCAATCAGCCCCAGCATTTT. It translates to CASSLNGVLNQPQHF.

The gene calls are TRBV7-2 and TRBJ2-7, with a tentative D call TRBD1 (5 bases). The CDR3 length is 15 residues. Trimming removed 1 base from V and 11 bases from J, with 21 bases in between. CDR1 is SGHTA and CDR2 is FQGNSA in the germline V gene. The chain's CDR3 is CASSLDGARTAIEYF. The DNA of the CDR3 is TGTGCCAGCAGCTTAGATGGGGCTAGGACGGCGATAGAGTACTTC.

In nucleotides, the CDR3 is TGTGCCAGCAGTGAGGGGGGGTCCGCTACTAATGAAAAACTGTTTTTT. Translated: CASSEGGSATNEKLFF. The genes are TRBV25-1 and TRBJ1-4, with D possibly matching TRBD1 (5 bases). Germline assignment: CDR1 MGHDK and CDR2 SYGVNS. The CDR3 runs to 16 residues. Trimming pared 3 bases from V and 2 bases from J, leaving 13 bases between.

On this clone itself: Other DNA sequences of this sample code for an identical CDR3. This chain joins TRBV7-2 and TRBJ2-3; the match to TRBD2 covers 10 bases. With V trimmed by 1 base and J by 1 base, 2 bases remained unmatched. CDR3 length: 16 residues. Germline-derived CDR1 and CDR2 are SGHTA and FQGNSA. The CDR3 DNA is TGTGCCAGCAGCTTAGGACTAGCGGGTGGCACAGATACGCAGTATTTT. It specifies CASSLGLAGGTDTQYF.

The V gene is TRBV2, the J gene TRBJ1-2; D uncertain. V shed 3 bases and J shed 4 bases, with 6 bases lying between them. This CDR3 is 12 amino acids long. Germline CDR1 SNHLY, CDR2 FYNNEI. The CDR3 region is CASSEEGYGYTF. The CDR3 nucleotides read TGTGCCAGCAGTGAGGAGGGCTATGGCTACACCTTC.

The chain carries TRBV4-3 and TRBJ1-2, with no clear D. The CDR3 consists of 15 residues. The V and J ends lost 0 bases and 8 bases respectively, with 16 bases between them. Germline V lookup: CDR1 LGHNA, CDR2 YSLEER. The DNA for the CDR3 is TGCGCCAGCAGCCAAGATGGCGCGCGGTTCGGCGGCTACACCTTC. Protein product: CASSQDGARFGGYTF.

V usage is TRBV30 and J usage is TRBJ2-1; TRBD2 aligns across 12 bases. CDR1 GTSNPN and CDR2 SVGIG come from the germline V gene (reference sequence). CDR3 length: 16 amino acids. V dropped 7 bases and J dropped 0; count of bases not matched to a gene: 7. The CDR3 DNA follows: TGTGCCTACAGACTAGCGGGGGTGAGCTCCTACAATGAGCAGTTCTTC. Translating it yields CAYRLAGVSSYNEQFF.

The chain links TRBV30 to TRBJ1-4; tentatively, D is TRBD1 (6 bases). Trimming cost V 5 bases and J 3 bases, with 13 bases left between them. The CDR3 extends over 14 amino acids. Germline CDR1 and CDR2: GTSNPN and SVGIG (reference sequence). The CDR3 DNA is TGTGCCTGGTCGAACAGGGTCGCTAATGAAAAACTGTTTTTT. Its translation is CAWSNRVANEKLFF.

The rearrangement uses TRBV6-5 and TRBJ2-7, with D maybe TRBD2 (5 bases). V dropped 0 bases and J dropped 2 bases, with 11 bases sitting between them. The CDR3 is 15 residues long. The germline gives CDR1 MNHEY, CDR2 SVGAGI. The CDR3 sequence: CASSYSRRATYEQYF. The CDR3 DNA is TGTGCCAGCAGTTACTCTCGGCGGGCGACCTACGAGCAGTACTTC.

For the CDR3, the DNA is TGTGCCACCAGTTCTCCGGGACTAGAAGGCTACAATGAGCAGTTCTTC. Encoded protein: CATSSPGLEGYNEQFF. The chain carries TRBV24-1 and TRBJ2-1; 8 bases fit TRBD2. The CDR3 contains 16 residues. The germline V gene encodes CDR1 KGHDR and CDR2 SFDVKD. V lost 6 bases, J lost 3 bases, and 9 bases stayed unmatched.

This chain uses TRBV24-1 with TRBJ1-5; 7 nucleotides match TRBD1. The CDR3 has 14 residues. Germline CDR1 and CDR2: KGHDR and SFDVKD. Losses at the gene ends were 7 bases for V and 4 bases for J; bases not matched to a gene: 6. The CDR3 spells CATREDRKNQPQHF. The CDR3 region has the DNA TGTGCCACCAGGGAGGACAGGAAAAATCAGCCCCAGCATTTT.

The genes are TRBV6-5 and TRBJ1-1, with 11 bases aligning to TRBD1. The CDR3 sequence is 15 residues long. The germline V gene has CDR1 MNHEY and CDR2 SVGAGI. Trimming removed 4 bases from V and 6 bases from J; junction bases left unmatched: 7. CDR3 residues: CASSFRTGGSPEAFF. In DNA, the CDR3 is TGTGCCAGCAGTTTTAGGACAGGGGGCAGTCCTGAAGCTTTCTTT.

This chain connects TRBV18 to TRBJ2-7, with D hard to call. CDR1 is KGHSH, CDR2 LQKENI, per germline. The V gene lost 1 base and the J gene lost 7 bases, with 5 bases spanning the gap. CDR3 length equals 11 residues. The CDR3: CASSPLVEQYF. The CDR3 bases are TGTGCCAGCTCACCACTTGTAGAGCAGTACTTC.